This T cell receptor (beta chain) is from a study of blood T cells in healthy people across ages. This clonotype was detected only a few times. The antigen remains undetermined. The study's findings and limits: No conclusive comparison of naive versus antigen-experienced cells was possible with unsorted PBMCs.

PCR was performed a second time for about 7 to 11 cycles using a sample-barcoded 5' primer and a J-beta primer mix. TCRdb re-analysed the 5' RACE reads in MiXCR, keeping a single row per CDR3 protein. The profile covers about 970,000 distinct CDR3 sequences, with roughly 51% appearing a single time and 20% to 25% taken by the ten largest. Looked up from germline, CDR1 is MDHEN and CDR2 is SYDVKM. CDR3 length: 12 amino acids. The ends were cut back, 3 bases at V and 10 bases at J, with 12 bases in the middle. The chain recombines TRBV28 with TRBJ2-5; D not certain. Sequenced: blood. This TCR derives from a woman aged 55-69 years in good health. The CDR3 DNA sequence: TGTGCCAGCAGTTTCCGGCCAAGGGTCCAGTACTTC. Its translation: CASSFRPRVQYF.